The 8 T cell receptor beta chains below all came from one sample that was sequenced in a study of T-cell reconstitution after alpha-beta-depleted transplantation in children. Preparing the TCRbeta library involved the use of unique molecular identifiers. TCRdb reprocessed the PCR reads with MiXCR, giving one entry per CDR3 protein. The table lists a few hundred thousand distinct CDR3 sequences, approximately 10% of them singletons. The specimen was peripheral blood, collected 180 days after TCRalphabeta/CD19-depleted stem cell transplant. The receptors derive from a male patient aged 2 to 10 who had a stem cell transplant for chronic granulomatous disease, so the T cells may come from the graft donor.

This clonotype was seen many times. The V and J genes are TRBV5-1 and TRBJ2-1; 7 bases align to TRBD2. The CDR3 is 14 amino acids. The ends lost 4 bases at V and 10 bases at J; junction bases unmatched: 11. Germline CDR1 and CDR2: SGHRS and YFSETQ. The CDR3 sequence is CASSLLGGDSEQFF. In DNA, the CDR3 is TGCGCCAGCAGCCTCTTGGGAGGGGACTCGGAGCAGTTCTTC. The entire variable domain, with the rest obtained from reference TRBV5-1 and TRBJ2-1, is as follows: KAGVTQTPRYLIKTRGQQVTLSCSPISGHRSVSWYQQTPGQGLQFLFEYFSETQRNKGNFPGRFSGRQFSNSRSEMNVSTLELGDSALYLCASSLLGGDSEQFFGPGTRLTVL.

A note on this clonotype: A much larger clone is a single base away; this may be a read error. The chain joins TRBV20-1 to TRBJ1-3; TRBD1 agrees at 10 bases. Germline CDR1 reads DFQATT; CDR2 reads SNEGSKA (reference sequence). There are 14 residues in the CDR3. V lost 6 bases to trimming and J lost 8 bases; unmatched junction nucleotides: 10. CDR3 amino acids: CSAVSGDRGYTIYF. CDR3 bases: TGCAGTGCCGTCAGTGGGGACAGGGGTTACACCATATATTTT.

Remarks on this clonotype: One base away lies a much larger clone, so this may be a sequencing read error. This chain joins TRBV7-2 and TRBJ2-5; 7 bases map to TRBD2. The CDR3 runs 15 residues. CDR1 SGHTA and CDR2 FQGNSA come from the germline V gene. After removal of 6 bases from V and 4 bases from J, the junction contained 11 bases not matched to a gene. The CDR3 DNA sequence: TGTGCCAGCAGGATCACCAACTGGGGGGGAGAGACCCAGTACTTC. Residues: CASRITNWGGETQYF. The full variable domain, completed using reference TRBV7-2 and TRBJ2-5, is GAGVSQSPSNKVTEKGKDVELRCDPISGHTALYWYRQSLGQGLEFLIYFQGNSAPDKSGLPSDRFSAERTGGSVSTLTIQRTQQEDSAVYLCASRITNWGGETQYFGPGTRLLVL.

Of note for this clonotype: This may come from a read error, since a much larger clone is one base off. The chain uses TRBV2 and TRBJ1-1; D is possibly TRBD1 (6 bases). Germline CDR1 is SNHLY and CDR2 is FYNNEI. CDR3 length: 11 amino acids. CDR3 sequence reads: CASSGDTEASF. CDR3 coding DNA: TGTGCCAGCAGTGGGGACACTGAAGCTTCCTTT.

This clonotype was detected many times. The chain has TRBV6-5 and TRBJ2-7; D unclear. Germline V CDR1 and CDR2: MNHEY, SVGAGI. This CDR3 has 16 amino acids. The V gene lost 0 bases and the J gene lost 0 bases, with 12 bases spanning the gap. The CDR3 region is CASSYSSQANSYEQYF. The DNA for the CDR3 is TGTGCCAGCAGTTACTCATCGCAGGCGAACTCCTACGAGCAGTACTTC.

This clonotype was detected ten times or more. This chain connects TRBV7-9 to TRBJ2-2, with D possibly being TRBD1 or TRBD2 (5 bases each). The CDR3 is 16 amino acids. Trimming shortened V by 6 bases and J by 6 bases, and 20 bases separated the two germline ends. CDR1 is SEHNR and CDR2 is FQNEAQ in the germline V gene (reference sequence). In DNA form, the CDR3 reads TGTGCCAGCAGTTGGGACCTGGGACCCCCTCCCGGGGAGCTGTTTTTT. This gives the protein CASSWDLGPPPGELFF.

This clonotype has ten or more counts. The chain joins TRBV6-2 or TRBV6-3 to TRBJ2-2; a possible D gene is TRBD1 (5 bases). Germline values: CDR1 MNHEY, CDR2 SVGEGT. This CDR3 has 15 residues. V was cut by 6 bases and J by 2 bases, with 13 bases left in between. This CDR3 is CASRRQHLNTGELFF. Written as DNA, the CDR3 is TGTGCCAGCAGGAGACAGCATCTTAACACCGGGGAGCTGTTTTTT.

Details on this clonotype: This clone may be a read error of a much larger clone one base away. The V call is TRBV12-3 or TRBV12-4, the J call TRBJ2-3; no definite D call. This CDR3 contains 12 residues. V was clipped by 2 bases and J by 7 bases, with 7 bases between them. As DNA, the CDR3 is TGTGCCAGCAGTTTAATGGAGAATACGCAGTATTTT. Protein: CASSLMENTQYF.